Given below is one T cell receptor (beta chain) in context. Its antigen remains unidentified. The record originates from a study of OX40 agonist ivuxolimab in advanced cancers. In the study overall: Patients were given ivuxolimab, an antibody that agonizes OX40 (CD134). Each patient was given ivuxolimab into a vein every 2 weeks, at 0.01 to 10 mg/kg.

Findings and limits, study-wide: Some nonresponders also had low normalized T-cell clonal expansion.

Per the germline V gene, CDR1 is PRHDT and CDR2 is FYEKMQ (reference sequence). The CDR3 extends over 14 amino acids. The trim removed 5 bases at V and 0 bases at J, leaving 4 bases unmatched. Profiling relied on immunoSEQ multiplex PCR, and the TCRdb table lists in-frame clones only, not all of them. Of 70,000 or so clones in the sample, around 87% are singletons; the top ten hold roughly 8%. This rearrangement joins TRBV13 to TRBJ2-7; 7 nucleotides agree with TRBD1. The sample here was CD4+ or CD8+ T cells sorted from blood, taken in a trial of the OX40 agonist ivuxolimab. This receptor was obtained from an adult with an advanced solid tumor such as melanoma, head and neck, liver or kidney cancer. CDR3 in amino acids: CASSRPGGSYEQYF. DNA for the CDR3: TGTGCCAGCAGCAGGCCAGGGGGCTCCTACGAGCAGTACTTC. The whole variable domain, filled in from reference TRBV13 and TRBJ2-7, reads AAGVIQSPRHLIKEKRETATLKCYPIPRHDTVYWYQQGPGQDPQFLISFYEKMQSDKGSIPDRFSAQQFSDYHSELNMSSLELGDSALYFCASSRPGGSYEQYFGPGTRLTVT.